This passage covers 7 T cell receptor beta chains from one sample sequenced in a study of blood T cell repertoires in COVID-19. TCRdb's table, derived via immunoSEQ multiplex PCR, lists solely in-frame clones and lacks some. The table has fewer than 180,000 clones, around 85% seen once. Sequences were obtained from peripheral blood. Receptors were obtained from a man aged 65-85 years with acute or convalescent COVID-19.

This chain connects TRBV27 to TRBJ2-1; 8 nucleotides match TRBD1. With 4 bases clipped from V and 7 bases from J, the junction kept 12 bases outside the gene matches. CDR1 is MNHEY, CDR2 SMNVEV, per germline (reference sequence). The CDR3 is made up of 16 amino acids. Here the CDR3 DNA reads TGTGCCAGCAGTTCCCTATCGGCGGACAGGGATAATGAGCAGTTCTTC. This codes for CASSSLSADRDNEQFF.

The CDR3 spells CASSLGASGTLPNEQFF. The CDR3, as DNA: TGTGCCAGCAGCTTAGGCGCGAGCGGGACACTCCCCAATGAGCAGTTCTTC. This sequence joins TRBV7-9 and TRBJ2-1; maybe TRBD2 (7 bases). This CDR3 has 17 residues. CDR1 is SEHNR and CDR2 is FQNEAQ in the germline V gene (reference sequence). Trimming took 1 base from V and 6 from J, leaving 19 bases between them.

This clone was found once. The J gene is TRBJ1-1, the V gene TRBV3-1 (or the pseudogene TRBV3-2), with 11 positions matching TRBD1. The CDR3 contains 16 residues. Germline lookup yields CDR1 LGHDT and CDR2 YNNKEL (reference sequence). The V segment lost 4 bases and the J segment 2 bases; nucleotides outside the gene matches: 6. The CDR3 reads CASSRRTGGGNTEAFF. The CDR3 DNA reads TGTGCCAGCAGCCGGCGGACAGGGGGCGGAAACACTGAAGCTTTCTTT.

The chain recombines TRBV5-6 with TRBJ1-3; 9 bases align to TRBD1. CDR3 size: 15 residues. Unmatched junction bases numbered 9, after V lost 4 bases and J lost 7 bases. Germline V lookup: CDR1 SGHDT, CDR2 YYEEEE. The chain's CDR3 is CASSPPGTGRNTIYF. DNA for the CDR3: TGTGCCAGCAGCCCACCAGGGACAGGGCGGAACACCATATATTTT.

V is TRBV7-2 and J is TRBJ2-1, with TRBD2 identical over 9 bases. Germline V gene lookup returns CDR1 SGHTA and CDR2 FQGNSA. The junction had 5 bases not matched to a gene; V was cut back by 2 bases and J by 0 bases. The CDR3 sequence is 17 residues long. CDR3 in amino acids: CASSLQAGGHSYNEQFF. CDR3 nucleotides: TGTGCCAGCAGCTTACAAGCGGGAGGACACTCCTACAATGAGCAGTTCTTC. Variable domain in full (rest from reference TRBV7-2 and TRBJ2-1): GAGVSQSPSNKVTEKGKDVELRCDPISGHTALYWYRQSLGQGLEFLIYFQGNSAPDKSGLPSDRFSAERTGGSVSTLTIQRTQQEDSAVYLCASSLQAGGHSYNEQFFGPGTRLTVL.

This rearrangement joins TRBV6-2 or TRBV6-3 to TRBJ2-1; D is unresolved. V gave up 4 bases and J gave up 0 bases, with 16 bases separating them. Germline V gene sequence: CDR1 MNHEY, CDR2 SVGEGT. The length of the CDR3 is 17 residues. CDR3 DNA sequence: TGTGCCAGCAGTTCCATCGGCGGCAAAACCTCCTACAATGAGCAGTTCTTC. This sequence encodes CASSSIGGKTSYNEQFF.

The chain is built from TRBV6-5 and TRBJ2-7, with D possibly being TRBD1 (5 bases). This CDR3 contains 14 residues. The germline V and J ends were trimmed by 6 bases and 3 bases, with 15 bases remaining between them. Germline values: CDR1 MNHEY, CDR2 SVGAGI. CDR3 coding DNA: TGTGCCAGCAGCCCCTCAGGGTTCGTCTACGAGCAGTACTTC. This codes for CASSPSGFVYEQYF.